This T cell receptor (beta chain) was captured by sequencing in a study of T cells after yellow fever vaccination. Points from the study as a whole: The study noted that FACS-sorted repertoires could contain abundant clonotypes contaminating from the bulk population.

The CDR3 has 13 amino acids. V was cut by 6 bases and J by 3 bases, with 11 bases left in between. Germline lookup yields CDR1 MNHEY and CDR2 SMNVEV (reference sequence). This clonotype was detected many times. Using its own MiXCR run on the 5' RACE reads, TCRdb lists one record per CDR3 protein. The sample consists of about 45,000 distinct CDR3 sequences, roughly 7% of them appearing once. The chain uses TRBV27 and TRBJ1-2; D ambiguous. The specimen was CD8+ T cells not binding an NS4B(214-222) dextramer, sorted from PBMCs, collected 45 days after the yellow fever booster vaccination. The sequence was collected from a man aged 25-40 years who received the YFV17D yellow fever vaccine. CDR3 residues: CASSPTRYYGYTF. CDR3 DNA sequence: TGTGCCAGCAGCCCTACTAGATACTATGGCTACACCTTC.